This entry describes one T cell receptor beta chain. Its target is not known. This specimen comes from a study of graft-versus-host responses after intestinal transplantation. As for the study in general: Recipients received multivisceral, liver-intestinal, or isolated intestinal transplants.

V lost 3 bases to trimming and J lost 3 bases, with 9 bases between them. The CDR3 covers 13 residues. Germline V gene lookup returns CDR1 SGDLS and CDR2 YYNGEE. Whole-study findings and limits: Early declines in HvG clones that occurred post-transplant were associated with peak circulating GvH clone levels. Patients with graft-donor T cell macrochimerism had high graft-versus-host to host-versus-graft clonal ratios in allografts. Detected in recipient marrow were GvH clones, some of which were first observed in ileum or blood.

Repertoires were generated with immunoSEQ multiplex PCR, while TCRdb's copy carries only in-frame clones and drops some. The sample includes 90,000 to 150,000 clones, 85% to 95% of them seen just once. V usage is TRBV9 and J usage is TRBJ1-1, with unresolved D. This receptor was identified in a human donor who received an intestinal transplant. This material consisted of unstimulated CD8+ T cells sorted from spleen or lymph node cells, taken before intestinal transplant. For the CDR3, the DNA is TGTGCCAGCAGCGAAATTACCTACACTGAAGCTTTCTTT. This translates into CASSEITYTEAFF.